The next 10 T cell receptor beta chains were all read from a single sample in a study of T cells in Graves' hyperthyroidism and ophthalmopathy. TCR beta CDR3 regions were amplified from RNA transcripts. TCR CDR3 regions were first amplified by RT-PCR with HTBI primers. Using its own MiXCR run on the multiplex PCR reads, TCRdb lists one record per CDR3 protein. The sample includes some 600,000 distinct CDR3 sequences, 40% to 55% of them seen just once. The sequencing input was peripheral blood or thyroid tissue (not recorded which). The receptor set was obtained from a woman under 30 with Graves' hyperthyroidism.

As for this clonotype: This CDR3 is missing its conserved last phenylalanine or tryptophan, likely due to a read error. No DNA is shown, since the ends of the CDR3 on it are uncertain; the CDR3 is the one TCRdb lists. This rearrangement joins TRBV29-1 to TRBJ1-4. The CDR3 is 8 amino acids in total, end residues counted. CDR1 and CDR2 from the germline V gene are SQVTM and ANQGSEA. The CDR3 protein is CSVRAGGL.

The J gene is TRBJ1-5, the V gene TRBV19; D gene ambiguous. Germline CDR1 is LNHDA and CDR2 is SQIVND (reference sequence). The germline V and J ends were trimmed by 7 bases and 5 bases, with 9 bases remaining between them. CDR3 length equals 12 residues. In DNA form, the CDR3 reads TGTGCCAGTACGGGTCAGCATCAGCCCCAGCATTTT. This gives the protein CASTGQHQPQHF.

This rearrangement joins TRBV7-2 to TRBJ2-2; no firm D call. The CDR3 length is 13 residues. CDR1 is SGHTA, CDR2 FQGNSA, per germline. Deletions cut 3 bases from V and 4 bases from J, with 6 bases between. CDR3: CASSFFATGELFF. The CDR3 coding sequence is TGTGCCAGCAGCTTTTTCGCCACCGGGGAGCTGTTTTTT.

This clonotype has ten or more counts. The rearrangement links TRBV15 to TRBJ1-2; D ambiguous. CDR1 and CDR2 from the germline V gene are LNHNV and YYDKDF (reference sequence). The CDR3 is 11 amino acids. Trimming took 1 base from V and 8 from J, leaving 5 bases between them. Here the CDR3 reads CATSRGGGYTF. CDR3 DNA sequence: TGTGCCACCAGCAGAGGAGGCGGCTACACCTTC. Variable domain in full (rest from reference TRBV15 and TRBJ1-2): DAMVIQNPRYQVTQFGKPVTLSCSQTLNHNVMYWYQQKSSQAPKLLFHYYDKDFNNEADTPDNFQSRRPNTSFCFLDIRSPGLGDTAMYLCATSRGGGYTFGSGTRLTVV.

The chain links TRBV16 to TRBJ1-2; tentatively, D is TRBD1 (5 bases). Germline CDR1 KGHSY, CDR2 FQNENV. CDR3 length equals 13 residues. The V and J ends lost 10 bases and 6 bases respectively, with 18 bases between them. The CDR3 is CANGLAGMHGYTF. The CDR3 region has the DNA TGTGCCAACGGGTTGGCAGGGATGCATGGCTACACCTTC.

This clonotype was counted at least ten times. V and J are TRBV7-8 and TRBJ1-1, with D unresolved. Germline V gene data show CDR1 as SGHVS and CDR2 as FQNEAQ. Between the trimmed V and J ends, which lost 5 bases and 4 bases, there was a span of 8 bases. The CDR3 is made up of 12 amino acids. In DNA, the CDR3 is TGTGCCAGCAGCCGGACCGGCACTGAAGCTTTCTTT. Its protein is CASSRTGTEAFF.

V and J are TRBV9 and TRBJ2-7; 15 bases are a match to TRBD2. V lost 3 bases to trimming and J lost 2 bases; unmatched junction nucleotides: 15. CDR1 is SGDLS and CDR2 is YYNGEE in the germline V gene. The CDR3 spans 20 residues. The CDR3 here is CASSDARTSGRGAETYEQYF. The CDR3 DNA reads as TGTGCCAGCAGCGATGCACGGACTAGCGGGAGGGGTGCTGAGACCTACGAGCAGTACTTC.

This chain joins TRBV2 and TRBJ2-5; 8 bases map to TRBD1. This CDR3 spans 13 amino acids. With V trimmed by 3 bases and J by 3 bases, 0 bases remained unmatched. From germline, CDR1 is SNHLY and CDR2 FYNNEI. Here the CDR3 reads CASSETGEETQYF. Written as DNA, the CDR3 is TGTGCCAGCAGTGAGACAGGGGAAGAGACCCAGTACTTC.

This clonotype appeared a few times. CDR3 region: CASTSRGFYEQYF. CDR3 nucleotides: TGTGCCAGCACCTCCAGGGGGTTCTACGAGCAGTACTTC. The chain uses TRBV7-8 and TRBJ2-7; TRBD1 matches 7 bases. The ends lost 7 bases at V and 3 bases at J; junction bases unmatched: 6. CDR1 is SGHVS and CDR2 is FQNEAQ in the germline V gene. The CDR3 runs 13 residues.

This clonotype was observed a few times. The CDR3 sequence: CASSLTRDSSEAFF. For the CDR3, the DNA is TGTGCCAGCAGTTTAACTCGGGACAGCTCTGAAGCTTTCTTT. This sequence joins TRBV6-6 and TRBJ1-1, with 7 bases lining up with TRBD1. The CDR3 is made up of 14 amino acids. The V gene end was trimmed by 4 bases and the J gene end by 6 bases; junction bases not matched to a gene: 8. Germline V gene sequence: CDR1 MNHNY, CDR2 SVGAGI (reference sequence).